This TCR beta chain was recorded in a study of cytomegalovirus exposure and HLA in healthy donors. This CDR3 is 13 amino acids long. The germline V gene has CDR1 SGHVS and CDR2 FNYEAQ. Trimming took 5 bases from V and 5 from J, leaving 12 bases between them. Using immunoSEQ multiplex PCR, the repertoire was profiled, and TCRdb retains in-frame clones only, with some absent. The table lists some 210,000 clones, 70% to 90% of them singletons. Study conclusions and caveats: According to reports, the classifier identified cytomegalovirus status with high specificity and sensitivity. The finding came from a later analysis; first-cohort TCR clusters tended to co-occur in the roughly 120 validation repertoires.

On this clone itself: The antigen remains unidentified.

The donors were members of the validation cohort, which comprised 120 subjects and was separate from the first cohort of roughly 700 subjects. The chain uses TRBV7-6 and TRBJ2-5, with D possibly being TRBD2 (6 bases). The source material was PBMCs. The receptor's source is a woman between 18 and 30 years old in good health and CMV-seronegative. DNA of the CDR3: TGTGCCAGCAGCCGGGACTCTCCCGAGACCCAGTACTTC. Protein sequence: CASSRDSPETQYF.